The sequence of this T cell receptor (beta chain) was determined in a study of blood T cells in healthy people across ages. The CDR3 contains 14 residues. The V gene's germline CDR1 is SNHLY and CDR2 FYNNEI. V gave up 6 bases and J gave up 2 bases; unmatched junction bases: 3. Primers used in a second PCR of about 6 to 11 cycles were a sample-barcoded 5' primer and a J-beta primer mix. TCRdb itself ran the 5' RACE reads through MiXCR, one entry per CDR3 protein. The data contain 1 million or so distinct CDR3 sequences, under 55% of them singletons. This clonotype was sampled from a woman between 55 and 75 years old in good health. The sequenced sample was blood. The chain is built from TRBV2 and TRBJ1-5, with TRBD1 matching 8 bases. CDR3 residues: CASRQGQGNQPQHF. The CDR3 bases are TGTGCCAGCAGACAGGGACAGGGCAATCAGCCCCAGCATTTT.